In its sample, the clone carrying this T cell receptor beta chain was seen once. Antigen specificity is unknown. These data are taken from a study of Graves' ophthalmopathy and Graves' hyperthyroidism. Looking at the study overall: Peripheral blood samples were taken at initial diagnosis, before any treatment. Findings of the study overall: Between ophthalmopathy and stable hyperthyroidism, a 13-signature model drew a separation with around 90% sensitivity and around 80% specificity.

The CDR3 has 13 residues. Germline V gene sequence: CDR1 MDHEN, CDR2 SYDVKM. Trimming removed 5 bases from V and 5 bases from J, with 10 bases in between. Amplification from RNA transcripts yielded the TCR beta CDR3 regions. HTBI primers primed a first-round RT-PCR, and a second-round multiplex PCR followed. Via MiXCR, TCRdb re-called the multiplex PCR reads, giving one row per CDR3 protein. The sample holds about 240,000 distinct CDR3 sequences, around 45% seen once. Moderate-to-severe activity, CAS ≥3, NOSPECS ≥4 and a duration under 3 months were seen in donors with ophthalmopathy. Sequenced material: peripheral blood. This chain uses TRBV28 with TRBJ1-5; D unclear. The receptor was isolated from an adult man with Graves' ophthalmopathy. The CDR3 DNA sequence: TGTGCCAGCAGTCCGCCCTATTATCAGCCCCAGCATTTT. Its translation: CASSPPYYQPQHF.